This TCR beta chain is from a study of CD8+ T cells in alopecia areata. Study in general: Patients in the treated group were given tofacitinib by mouth, 5 to 10 mg twice a day.

Stated treatment: oral pan-JAK inhibitor, 5-10 mg twice daily. Lesional scalp tissue (obtained by punch biopsy) and peripheral blood were collected from alopecia areata patients. Once RNA had been extracted, it was reverse transcribed into cDNA to act as the sequencing template. TCRdb's copy holds only in-frame clones and misses some; the assay was immunoSEQ multiplex PCR. This repertoire shows 15,000 to 20,000 clones, 59% found once; its top ten account for 7% to 10%. The germline V gene has CDR1 MDHEN and CDR2 SYDVKM. The V and J ends lost 5 bases and 5 bases, in that order; junction bases with no gene match: 7. This CDR3 is 15 amino acids long.

This specimen was skin, taken at week 4, from a patient treated with tofacitinib. This chain connects TRBV28 to TRBJ2-5; 11 positions agree with TRBD1. This clonotype was obtained from a human donor with alopecia areata. The CDR3 DNA is TGTGCCAGCAGTCAAAGGACAGGGGGCGTTGAGACCCAGTACTTC. The encoded protein is CASSQRTGGVETQYF.